The 28 T cell receptor beta chains below were found in one sample sequenced in a study of brain T cells in children with intractable seizures. The assay was immunoSEQ multiplex PCR, and TCRdb's table has in-frame clones only and misses some. The data show about 110,000 clones, roughly 92% seen once. Source: peripheral blood, taken at surgery. These receptor sequences come from a boy in the first two years of life with hemimegalencephaly and intractable seizures.

The J gene is TRBJ1-1, the V gene TRBV25-1, with D perhaps matching TRBD1 (6 bases). V was cut by 3 bases and J by 10 bases, with 15 bases left in between. In germline, CDR1 is MGHDK, CDR2 SYGVNS. The CDR3 has 13 residues. CDR3 in DNA: TGTGCCAGCAGTGATGGGGGAACAGGGAGAGCTTTCTTT. Its translation is CASSDGGTGRAFF.

This rearrangement joins TRBV9 to TRBJ2-2; D remains unclear. V lost 4 bases and J lost 0, with 7 bases in between. This CDR3 has 14 residues. Germline CDR1 is SGDLS and CDR2 is YYNGEE. Written as DNA, the CDR3 is TGTGCCAGCAGCCCTTTCGCGAACACCGGGGAGCTGTTTTTT. Amino acids: CASSPFANTGELFF.

The J gene is TRBJ2-7, the V gene TRBV28, with D maybe TRBD1 (6 bases). The CDR3 totals 12 residues. Trimming pared 6 bases from V and 6 bases from J, leaving 12 bases between. The germline V gene has CDR1 MDHEN and CDR2 SYDVKM. This chain's CDR3 is CASSSRGSEQYF. As DNA, the CDR3 is TGTGCCAGCAGCAGCAGGGGATCCGAGCAGTACTTC.

This clone was picked up one time. This chain uses TRBV7-9 with TRBJ2-7, with unresolved D. V lost 5 bases and J lost 4, with 6 bases in between. Germline V CDR1 and CDR2: SEHNR, FQNEAQ (reference sequence). The CDR3 runs 11 residues. CDR3: CASSDGYEQYF. The CDR3 nucleotides read TGTGCCAGCAGCGACGGGTACGAGCAGTACTTC.

This CDR3 is CASANGGRAYF. The CDR3 bases are TGTGCCAGCGCGAACGGCGGGAGAGCGTATTTT. The gene calls are TRBV7-2 and TRBJ2-3, with TRBD2 identical over 7 bases. The germline gives CDR1 SGHTA, CDR2 FQGNSA. This CDR3 contains 11 residues. J was trimmed by 14 bases and V by 8 bases; bases with no gene match: 10.

This chain connects TRBV7-3 to TRBJ2-2, with 8 nucleotides matching TRBD2. Per germline, CDR1 SGHTA and CDR2 FQGTGA. V shed 5 bases and J 3 bases; nucleotides not matched to a gene: 11. CDR3 length equals 17 residues. As DNA, the CDR3 is TGTGCCAGCAGCCGCGACGGACTAGCTCGGGACACCGGGGAGCTGTTTTTT. This encodes CASSRDGLARDTGELFF. The full variable domain, its missing parts supplied by reference TRBV7-3 and TRBJ2-2, is GAGVSQTPSNKVTEKGKYVELRCDPISGHTALYWYRQSLGQGPEFLIYFQGTGAADDSGLPNDRFFAVRPEGSVSTLKIQRTERGDSAVYLCASSRDGLARDTGELFFGEGSRLTVL.

This sequence joins TRBV10-3 and TRBJ2-6; maybe TRBD2 (6 bases). Germline-derived CDR1 and CDR2 are ENHRY and SYGVKD. V was shortened by 8 bases and J by 2 bases, with 13 bases between the two germline ends. The CDR3 is 15 residues long. The CDR3 DNA reads as TGTGCCATCTCGGTAGGAGGGACTGGGGCCAACGTCCTGACTTTC. Protein: CAISVGGTGANVLTF.

The chain links TRBV6-5 to TRBJ2-7; tentative D call: TRBD1 (6 bases). Trimming pared 0 bases from V and 2 bases from J, leaving 8 bases between. The CDR3 is 14 amino acids. Per germline, CDR1 MNHEY and CDR2 SVGAGI. DNA of the CDR3: TGTGCCAGCAGTTACTCAGACAGGACCTACGAGCAGTACTTC. Its protein is CASSYSDRTYEQYF.

V is TRBV7-3 and J is TRBJ2-2; 8 nucleotides align to TRBD1. V was pared by 2 bases and J by 4 bases, with 6 bases of the junction left unmatched. The CDR3 contains 16 residues. The germline gives CDR1 SGHTA, CDR2 FQGTGA. CDR3 DNA: TGTGCCAGCAGCTTATGGGGACAGGTCCTCACCGGGGAGCTGTTTTTT. Its protein is CASSLWGQVLTGELFF.

The chain joins TRBV6-5 to TRBJ2-4; unclear D gene. The CDR3 contains 14 residues. Per germline, CDR1 MNHEY and CDR2 SVGAGI. Trimming pared 6 bases from V and 0 bases from J, leaving 9 bases between. The CDR3 bases are TGTGCCAGCAGGGGTACCTTAGCCAAAAACATTCAGTACTTC. Encoded protein: CASRGTLAKNIQYF.

The rearrangement joins TRBV5-1 to TRBJ2-2; either TRBD1 or TRBD2 may supply D (5 bases each). Germline lookup yields CDR1 SGHRS and CDR2 YFSETQ. V lost 6 bases to trimming and J lost 0 bases, with 12 bases between them. The CDR3 has 15 amino acids. CDR3 nucleotides: TGCGCCAGCATACCGGGACCCCCGAACACCGGGGAGCTGTTTTTT. Encoded protein: CASIPGPPNTGELFF.

This clone was counted between two and nine times. The V call is TRBV4-2, the J call TRBJ1-5, with a possible D match to TRBD1 (5 bases). CDR1 LGHNA and CDR2 YNFKEQ come from the germline V gene. Trimming left V 2 bases short and J 4 bases short, with 12 bases between. CDR3 length: 15 residues. The CDR3 spells CASSQTMAGNQPQHF. The CDR3 coding sequence is TGTGCCAGCAGCCAAACCATGGCAGGGAATCAGCCCCAGCATTTT.

The chain employs TRBV5-1 and TRBJ2-1; D call uncertain. The CDR3 totals 12 residues. V was shortened by 2 bases and J by 4 bases, with 4 bases between the two germline ends. Germline-derived CDR1 and CDR2 are SGHRS and YFSETQ. The CDR3 DNA is TGCGCCAGCAGCTTATCTTACAATGAGCAGTTCTTC. Translating it yields CASSLSYNEQFF. Full variable domain (outside the CDR3, taken from reference TRBV5-1 and TRBJ2-1): KAGVTQTPRYLIKTRGQQVTLSCSPISGHRSVSWYQQTPGQGLQFLFEYFSETQRNKGNFPGRFSGRQFSNSRSEMNVSTLELGDSALYLCASSLSYNEQFFGPGTRLTVL.

This chain uses TRBV12-3 or TRBV12-4 with TRBJ1-2, with TRBD1 identical over 9 bases. V was pared by 6 bases and J by 8 bases, with 1 base of the junction left unmatched. This CDR3 spans 11 amino acids. The CDR3: CASRGQGGYTF. The CDR3 DNA follows: TGTGCCAGCAGAGGACAGGGGGGCTACACCTTC.

The gene calls are TRBV28 and TRBJ1-1, with D tentatively TRBD1 (6 bases). V was clipped by 6 bases and J by 0 bases, with 11 bases between them. The length of the CDR3 is 14 residues. CDR1 is MDHEN, CDR2 SYDVKM, per germline. CDR3 coding DNA: TGTGCCAGCAGCCTCCAGGGGATGAACACTGAAGCTTTCTTT. Translated, it gives CASSLQGMNTEAFF.

The chain is built from TRBV5-1 and TRBJ2-1, with TRBD1 matching over 9 bases. The CDR3 has 17 residues. Germline values: CDR1 SGHRS, CDR2 YFSETQ. V was clipped by 2 bases and J by 4 bases; unmatched bases: 10. The CDR3 reads CASSFGDRVNTYNEQFF. Here the CDR3 DNA reads TGCGCCAGCAGCTTTGGGGACAGGGTCAACACATACAATGAGCAGTTCTTC.

This clone was detected only a few times. This chain connects TRBV21-1 to TRBJ1-1; the table's D call of TRBD1 was not tested on the DNA. TRBV21-1 is reported as a pseudogene. This CDR3 is 13 amino acids long. DNA of the CDR3: TGTGCCAGCAGCAGGACAGGGGGAACTGAAGCTTTCTTT. Protein product: CASSRTGGTEAFF.

The chain uses TRBV5-4 and TRBJ2-7; 10 bases match TRBD2. Per germline, CDR1 SGHNT and CDR2 YYREEE (reference sequence). V gave up 4 bases and J gave up 2 bases; unmatched junction bases: 6. The CDR3 has 15 residues. CDR3 in amino acids: CASSSGLAVTYEQYF. DNA for the CDR3: TGTGCCAGCAGCAGTGGACTAGCGGTTACCTACGAGCAGTACTTC.

The rearrangement links TRBV4-1 to TRBJ2-1; D is unresolved. Germline-derived CDR1 and CDR2 are MGHRA and YSYEKL. The CDR3 has 13 amino acids. Deletions cut 1 base from V and 5 bases from J, with 6 bases between. The CDR3 here is CASSQALHNEQFF. Here the CDR3 DNA reads TGCGCCAGCAGCCAAGCTTTGCACAATGAGCAGTTCTTC.

The rearrangement links TRBV20-1 to TRBJ2-3, with TRBD2 identical over 7 bases. Unmatched junction bases numbered 16, after V lost 3 bases and J lost 4 bases. The CDR3 runs to 17 residues. Looked up from germline, CDR1 is DFQATT and CDR2 is SNEGSKA (reference sequence). As DNA, the CDR3 is TGCAGTGCTAGTTTCGCTAGCGGAATATTAACGGCAGATACGCAGTATTTT. Its translation: CSASFASGILTADTQYF.

The gene calls are TRBV5-1 and TRBJ2-3; D call uncertain. Trimming pared 0 bases from V and 2 bases from J, leaving 4 bases between. This CDR3 comprises 13 residues. CDR1 and CDR2 (germline): SGHRS, YFSETQ. In DNA, the CDR3 is TGCGCCAGCAGCTTGGGGACCACAGATACGCAGTATTTT. It encodes CASSLGTTDTQYF.

The rearrangement links TRBV12-5 to TRBJ2-3; unclear D gene. The CDR3 is made up of 16 amino acids. Trimming left V 0 bases short and J 2 bases short, with 12 bases between. The germline V gene encodes CDR1 LGHNT and CDR2 FRNRAP. This CDR3 is CASGLVLGRNTDTQYF. The CDR3 region has the DNA TGTGCTAGTGGTTTGGTACTGGGCAGAAACACAGATACGCAGTATTTT.

The chain carries TRBV13 and TRBJ1-4; tentative D call: TRBD1 (5 bases). V was trimmed by 5 bases and J by 4 bases, leaving 29 bases between them. CDR1 and CDR2 (germline): PRHDT, FYEKMQ (reference sequence). The CDR3 has 20 amino acids. The CDR3 loop is CASSPRPGQGGFSRNEKLFF. Here the CDR3 DNA reads TGTGCCAGCAGCCCCCGGCCAGGTCAGGGAGGATTTAGTCGTAATGAAAAACTGTTTTTT.

The table lists this clone with a few counts. The chain couples TRBV7-9 to TRBJ1-6, with D possibly matching TRBD1 (5 bases). Trimming stripped 2 bases from V and 5 bases from J, with 7 bases between. This CDR3 region has 14 residues. CDR1 and CDR2 from the germline V gene are SEHNR and FQNEAQ (reference sequence). CDR3 amino acids: CASSLPGHNSPLHF. The CDR3 nucleotides are TGTGCCAGCAGCTTACCGGGACATAATTCACCCCTCCACTTT.

The gene calls are TRBV28 and TRBJ2-7; D unresolved. The CDR3 extends over 13 amino acids. The V end lost 2 bases, the J end lost 6 bases, and 11 bases lay between the germline ends. Looked up from germline, CDR1 is MDHEN and CDR2 is SYDVKM. The CDR3 region has the DNA TGTGCCAGCAGTTTACGAGCTCCCTCCGAGCAGTACTTC. It codes for CASSLRAPSEQYF. Supplemented by reference TRBV28 and TRBJ2-7, the full variable domain reads DVKVTQSSRYLVKRTGEKVFLECVQDMDHENMFWYRQDPGLGLRLIYFSYDVKMKEKGDIPEGYSVSREKKERFSLILESASTNQTSMYLCASSLRAPSEQYFGPGTRLTVT.

This chain links TRBV27 with TRBJ1-2, with D perhaps TRBD1 (5 bases). The CDR3 consists of 13 residues. The germline V gene has CDR1 MNHEY and CDR2 SMNVEV (reference sequence). V was pared by 1 base and J by 8 bases, with 11 bases between. The CDR3 nucleotides are TGTGCCAGCAGTTTATTAGCTGGGGGGGGCTACACCTTC. It encodes CASSLLAGGGYTF.

V usage is TRBV6-5 and J usage is TRBJ2-1; D is possibly TRBD2 (7 bases). The CDR3 sequence is 15 residues long. Trimming took off 7 bases at V and 3 bases at J, with 16 bases between the two ends. Germline CDR1 MNHEY, CDR2 SVGAGI. CDR3 sequence (DNA): TGTGCCAGCAAAACGGGGGGCCAGGGCTACAATGAGCAGTTCTTC. Translated, it gives CASKTGGQGYNEQFF.

The rearrangement uses TRBV19 and TRBJ2-7; 8 bases map to TRBD2. The CDR3 totals 19 residues. The germline V gene encodes CDR1 LNHDA and CDR2 SQIVND (reference sequence). J lost 2 bases, V lost 1 base, and 16 bases had no gene match. The CDR3 region is CASSIALHRTGGRPYEQYF. The CDR3 region has the DNA TGTGCCAGTAGTATAGCGCTCCACCGGACGGGAGGGAGGCCCTACGAGCAGTACTTC.